The 25 T cell receptor beta chains given below trace back to one sample, sequenced in a study of blood T cell repertoires in COVID-19. Profiling relied on immunoSEQ multiplex PCR, and the TCRdb table lists in-frame clones only, not all of them. The sample holds around 300,000 clones; about 87% are singletons and the top ten take roughly 5%. Sequenced input: PBMCs or T cells enriched from blood (not recorded which). Receptors were obtained from a woman under 40 who had recovered from COVID-19.

Comments on this clone: Other DNA sequences in this sample translate to the same CDR3. The rearrangement links TRBV2 to TRBJ1-2, with D possibly matching TRBD1 (5 bases). The germline V and J ends were trimmed by 6 bases and 0 bases, with 14 bases remaining between them. CDR3 size: 15 residues. Per germline, CDR1 SNHLY and CDR2 FYNNEI. The CDR3, as DNA: TGTGCCAGCAGCGAAACAGGTATAGCTAACTATGGCTACACCTTC. It translates to CASSETGIANYGYTF. Using reference TRBV2 and TRBJ1-2 for the parts outside the CDR3, the full variable domain is EPEVTQTPSHQVTQMGQEVILRCVPISNHLYFYWYRQILGQKVEFLVSFYNNEISEKSEIFDDQFSVERPDGSNFTLKIRSTKLEDSAMYFCASSETGIANYGYTFGSGTRLTVV.

The V gene is TRBV2, the J gene TRBJ2-2, with a weak D call TRBD1 (6 bases). The CDR3 is 16 residues long. Germline assignment: CDR1 SNHLY and CDR2 FYNNEI. V was cut by 10 bases and J by 0 bases, with 18 bases left in between. DNA of the CDR3: TGTGCCACCGAATCAAAGGGGGAAGCGAACACCGGGGAGCTGTTTTTT. Amino acid sequence: CATESKGEANTGELFF.

The genes are TRBV30 and TRBJ1-1; TRBD1 is a possible D gene (5 bases). Germline lookup yields CDR1 GTSNPN and CDR2 SVGIG (reference sequence). The CDR3 sequence is 14 residues long. V was clipped by 2 bases and J by 1 base, with 11 bases between them. CDR3: CAWSPNGGNTEAFF. The CDR3 coding sequence is TGTGCCTGGAGTCCTAACGGGGGGAACACTGAAGCTTTCTTT.

The rearrangement joins TRBV5-1 to TRBJ1-1; TRBD1 matches at 9 bases. V lost 3 bases and J lost 4; bases outside the gene matches: 4. The CDR3 is 14 residues long. Germline CDR1 reads SGHRS; CDR2 reads YFSETQ. The CDR3 DNA reads TGCGCCAGCAGCTCCCGGGACAGGGCCACTGAAGCTTTCTTT. Its protein product is CASSSRDRATEAFF.

As to this clone: Sequence at one end of the junction differs from germline and may be a read error. The rearrangement joins TRBV6-2 or TRBV6-3 to TRBJ2-1, with 8 bases that match TRBD2. This CDR3 has 15 amino acids. Germline V CDR1 and CDR2: MNHEY, SVGEGT. The CDR3 region is CASSYGLAEYIEQFF. The CDR3 nucleotides read TGTGCCAGCAGTTACGGACTAGCCGAGTACATTGAGCAGTTCTTC.

This clone was recorded once. The rearrangement links TRBV19 to TRBJ1-3, with TRBD1 matching over 8 bases. This CDR3 spans 17 amino acids. Germline V gene data show CDR1 as LNHDA and CDR2 as SQIVND (reference sequence). J lost 0 bases, V lost 9 bases, and 13 bases had no gene match. CDR3 amino acids: CASAGGSPLSSGNTIYF. The CDR3 nucleotides are TGTGCCAGCGCAGGGGGCTCCCCTCTAAGCTCTGGAAACACCATATATTTT.

J is TRBJ2-7 and V is TRBV5-5; D unclear. Germline CDR1 reads SGHKS; CDR2 reads YYEKEE (reference sequence). This CDR3 region has 15 residues. Between the trimmed V and J ends, which lost 3 bases and 6 bases, there was a span of 19 bases. The CDR3 DNA follows: TGTGCCAGCAGCTCTAGATCCCTTTATCCTTTCGAGCAGTACTTC. It encodes CASSSRSLYPFEQYF.

V usage is TRBV5-1 and J usage is TRBJ2-5, with D perhaps matching TRBD2 (7 bases). CDR1 is SGHRS, CDR2 YFSETQ, per germline. V was clipped by 4 bases and J by 2 bases, with 21 bases between them. The CDR3 length is 17 residues. The DNA of the CDR3 is TGCGCCAGCAGCCTTAGGACCTCCGGGGGGCCTCAAGAGACCCAGTACTTC. Translation gives CASSLRTSGGPQETQYF.

The chain recombines TRBV19 with TRBJ1-5; no clear D gene. V was trimmed by 3 bases and J by 4 bases, leaving 22 bases between them. This CDR3 is built from 18 residues. Germline CDR1 is LNHDA and CDR2 is SQIVND (reference sequence). The CDR3 protein is CASSISSLVTTGNQPQHF. The DNA for the CDR3 is TGTGCCAGTAGTATTAGTTCGTTGGTGACCACCGGGAATCAGCCCCAGCATTTT.

The chain employs TRBV6-1 and TRBJ2-3, with 9 bases lining up with TRBD2. This CDR3 is built from 19 residues. J gave up 0 bases and V 3 bases, and 13 bases lay outside the gene matches. CDR1 MNHNS and CDR2 SASEGT come from the germline V gene. CDR3 protein: CASSERAGGPSSSTDTQYF. CDR3 DNA sequence: TGTGCCAGCAGTGAGCGAGCGGGGGGCCCAAGTTCTAGCACAGATACGCAGTATTTT.

The genes are TRBV11-2 and TRBJ1-6; TRBD1 is a possible D gene (6 bases). V lost 5 bases and J lost 6, with 14 bases in between. The CDR3 is made up of 15 amino acids. Germline V CDR1 and CDR2: SGHAT, FQNNGV. CDR3 region: CASSRGGGLNSPLHF. Written as DNA, the CDR3 is TGTGCCAGCAGCCGGGGCGGGGGCCTTAATTCACCCCTCCACTTT.

V is TRBV6-5 and J is TRBJ1-1; TRBD1 matches 8 bases. Germline V lookup: CDR1 MNHEY, CDR2 SVGAGI. V gave up 5 bases and J gave up 2 bases; unmatched junction bases: 7. CDR3 length equals 15 residues. DNA for the CDR3: TGTGCCAGCAGTCCACAGGGGGTTGGAAACACTGAAGCTTTCTTT. Protein sequence: CASSPQGVGNTEAFF.

The chain carries TRBV6-5 and TRBJ2-5; 7 bases match TRBD2. Germline CDR1 reads MNHEY; CDR2 reads SVGAGI. The V gene end was trimmed by 2 bases and the J gene end by 4 bases; junction bases not matched to a gene: 7. The length of the CDR3 is 15 residues. The CDR3, as DNA: TGTGCCAGCAGTTACACGGGGGGTGGGGGAGAGACCCAGTACTTC. As protein: CASSYTGGGGETQYF.

This chain's CDR3 is CASSANGGADTQYF. The CDR3 DNA sequence: TGTGCCAGCAGTGCAAACGGGGGGGCCGATACGCAGTATTTT. The chain joins TRBV2 to TRBJ2-3; 8 nucleotides match TRBD2. The CDR3 has 14 amino acids. V lost 4 bases to trimming and J lost 6 bases; unmatched junction nucleotides: 6. Germline CDR1 is SNHLY and CDR2 is FYNNEI.

The rearrangement joins TRBV5-1 to TRBJ2-7; 10 bases are shared with TRBD1. The CDR3 extends over 13 amino acids. The germline V gene has CDR1 SGHRS and CDR2 YFSETQ. Losses at the gene ends were 4 bases for V and 2 bases for J; bases not matched to a gene: 0. The DNA of the CDR3 is TGCGCCAGCAGCGGGACAGGGGCCTACGAGCAGTACTTC. Translating it yields CASSGTGAYEQYF. The whole variable domain, remainder taken from reference TRBV5-1 and TRBJ2-7, is KAGVTQTPRYLIKTRGQQVTLSCSPISGHRSVSWYQQTPGQGLQFLFEYFSETQRNKGNFPGRFSGRQFSNSRSEMNVSTLELGDSALYLCASSGTGAYEQYFGPGTRLTVT.

This clone showed up just a few times. The rearrangement uses TRBV7-2 and TRBJ1-4; D gene unclear. From germline, CDR1 is SGHTA and CDR2 FQGNSA. The V end was cut by 4 bases, the J end by 5 bases, with 14 bases between. CDR3 length: 15 amino acids. CDR3 in amino acids: CASSSIGRFNEKLFF. The CDR3 region has the DNA TGTGCCAGCAGCTCCATTGGCAGGTTCAATGAAAAACTGTTTTTT.

The chain carries TRBV28 and TRBJ1-2; 8 bases are shared with TRBD1. Trimming cost V 5 bases and J 4 bases; bases outside gene matches: 12. The length of the CDR3 is 16 residues. Looked up from germline, CDR1 is MDHEN and CDR2 is SYDVKM. In DNA form, the CDR3 reads TGTGCCAGCAGTCTTCCGGGACCGGGACAGGTCTATGGCTACACCTTC. It translates to CASSLPGPGQVYGYTF.

The V call is TRBV11-2, the J call TRBJ1-2; 7 bases are shared with TRBD1. The CDR3 has 16 amino acids. CDR1 is SGHAT, CDR2 FQNNGV, per germline. V dropped 5 bases and J dropped 0; count of bases not matched to a gene: 9. The CDR3 DNA is TGTGCCAGCAGCCCTACGGGACAGCGAGCTAACTATGGCTACACCTTC. The encoded protein is CASSPTGQRANYGYTF.

The chain carries TRBV9 and TRBJ2-7, with 12 bases aligning to TRBD1. Germline loops: CDR1 SGDLS, CDR2 YYNGEE. This CDR3 contains 16 residues. The trim removed 2 bases at V and 2 bases at J, leaving 5 bases unmatched. The CDR3 DNA is TGTGCCAGCAGCGTGGGGACAGGGGGCAGGACCTACGAGCAGTACTTC. It specifies CASSVGTGGRTYEQYF.

V is TRBV5-8 and J is TRBJ2-3; D uncertain. CDR1 SGHTS and CDR2 YDEGEE come from the germline V gene. The CDR3 has 16 amino acids. Trimming took off 0 bases at V and 0 bases at J, with 11 bases between the two ends. The CDR3 sequence: CASSLVAIFSTDTQYF. The CDR3 DNA is TGTGCCAGCAGCTTGGTTGCTATCTTTAGCACAGATACGCAGTATTTT.

The CDR3 nucleotides are TGTGCCAGCAGCCCCCAGGGGGCGGAAAGTCAGCCCCAGCATTTT. Amino acids: CASSPQGAESQPQHF. This sequence joins TRBV6-5 and TRBJ1-5; 8 nucleotides match TRBD1. In germline, CDR1 is MNHEY, CDR2 SVGAGI. The CDR3 runs to 15 residues. V trimming: 6 bases; J trimming: 6 bases; junction bases outside the gene matches: 10.

The chain has TRBV5-1 and TRBJ2-2; TRBD2 matches at 11 bases. V trimming: 4 bases; J trimming: 2 bases; junction bases outside the gene matches: 4. The CDR3 is 16 residues long. Germline V gene sequence: CDR1 SGHRS, CDR2 YFSETQ. The CDR3 spells CASSMTSGVNTGELFF. CDR3 bases: TGCGCCAGCAGCATGACTAGCGGGGTTAACACCGGGGAGCTGTTTTTT.

The rearrangement uses TRBV11-2 and TRBJ1-2, with D possibly being TRBD1 (6 bases). The germline V gene encodes CDR1 SGHAT and CDR2 FQNNGV. V was clipped by 5 bases and J by 2 bases, with 9 bases between them. This CDR3 is built from 13 residues. DNA for the CDR3: TGTGCCAGCAGCCCGAGGGGGAACTATGGCTACACCTTC. Protein sequence: CASSPRGNYGYTF.

The rearrangement uses TRBV10-3 and TRBJ2-3, with 9 bases fitting TRBD1. Germline loops: CDR1 ENHRY, CDR2 SYGVKD. CDR3 length equals 14 residues. Unmatched junction bases numbered 9, after V lost 6 bases and J lost 8 bases. The CDR3 nucleotides read TGTGCCATCAGACCACAGGGGGCATGGAGTACGCAGTATTTT. It translates to CAIRPQGAWSTQYF.

This clone was seen just once. The chain has TRBV2 and TRBJ1-4, with D tentatively TRBD1 (6 bases). The CDR3 loop spans 14 amino acids. Trimming stripped 0 bases from V and 7 bases from J, with 9 bases between. Germline V gives CDR1 SNHLY, CDR2 FYNNEI. The CDR3 DNA is TGTGCCAGCAGTGAAGCAACAGGGCTTGAAAAACTGTTTTTT. Amino acids: CASSEATGLEKLFF.